This TCR beta chain appears in the sequencing data of a study of metastatic and nonmetastatic thyroid tumors (dated by TCRdb to 2019 to 2021). A note on the overall study: For patients with malignant and with benign thyroid disease, the researchers compared repertoires between peripheral blood samples and tumor or nodule tissue samples. Points the paper makes about the study in general: In both blood and tumor samples, malignant tumors were reported to have significantly higher TCR beta diversity than benign nodules.

As to this clone: Its specific antigen is unknown. A read error may be the cause here, since a much bigger clone is one base away.

The library was built by means of PCR. The sequencer was an Illumina HiSeq 4000. The TCR beta-chain CDR3 region of each patient was profiled by high-throughput sequencing. From the authors' description of their analysis: CDR3 differences across clinicopathological groups were used to build a classifier for discriminating distant-metastatic papillary thyroid cancer patients. Repertoire diversity was assessed with the Shannon index, and tumor-blood repertoire similarity with the Morisita-Horn index. TCRdb reprocessed the public reads (quality trimming at Q25 with fastp, clone calling with MiXCR) and kept in-frame beta chains. The V and J calls here are based on TCRdb, not the publication. The sample table contains 32,000 or so clones; only one count was recorded for roughly a sixth of them. The top ten clonotypes cover around 11% of the sample. None of the patients had been given any treatment before thyroid surgery. The study retrospectively analysed patient clinical samples collected from the early 2010s to the late 2010s using T-cell receptor beta sequencing.

The TCR sequence derives from a male donor with papillary thyroid cancer or a benign thyroid nodule (not recorded which). Some clones in this sample may be carry-over from other donors' samples. Specimen: blood.

Read as DNA, the sequence is TGTGCCAGCAGCACAGGGGGCCCTTTTAATGAAAAACTGTTTTTT. This codes for CASSTGGPFNEKLFF. Recombination joined TRBV27 with TRBJ1-4, and TRBD1 aligns with 9 junction nucleotides. Ends trimmed: V by 6 bases, J by 4 bases; bases unmatched to a gene: 6. CDR1 and CDR2 were assigned from the germline V gene (reference sequence) as MNHEY and SMNVEV. From its cysteine to its phenylalanine, the CDR3 spans 15 amino acids. CDR3 DNA only is kept here, 45 bases in frame from base 1.